The source of this T cell receptor beta chain is a study of siplizumab effects on memory and regulatory T cells. The assay was immunoSEQ multiplex PCR, and TCRdb's table has in-frame clones only and misses some. The data contain more than 70,000 clones, around 93% of them seen just once; the ten biggest clones take up about 18%. J was trimmed by 0 bases and V by 6 bases; bases with no gene match: 8. This CDR3 has 20 amino acids. In germline, CDR1 is LNHDA, CDR2 SQIVND (reference sequence). This TCR was recovered from a human donor in good health. Sequencing used CD8+ T cells sorted from blood. The rearrangement joins TRBV19 to TRBJ2-6; TRBD2 matches at 16 bases. This CDR3 is CASSGTSGRARSSGANVLTF. In nucleotides, the CDR3 is TGTGCCAGTAGCGGGACTAGCGGGAGGGCCCGTAGCTCTGGGGCCAACGTCCTGACTTTC. Full variable domain (outside the CDR3, taken from reference TRBV19 and TRBJ2-6): DGGITQSPKYLFRKEGQNVTLSCEQNLNHDAMYWYRQDPGQGLRLIYYSQIVNDFQKGDIAEGYSVSREKKESFPLTVTSAQKNPTAFYLCASSGTSGRARSSGANVLTFGAGSRLTVL.